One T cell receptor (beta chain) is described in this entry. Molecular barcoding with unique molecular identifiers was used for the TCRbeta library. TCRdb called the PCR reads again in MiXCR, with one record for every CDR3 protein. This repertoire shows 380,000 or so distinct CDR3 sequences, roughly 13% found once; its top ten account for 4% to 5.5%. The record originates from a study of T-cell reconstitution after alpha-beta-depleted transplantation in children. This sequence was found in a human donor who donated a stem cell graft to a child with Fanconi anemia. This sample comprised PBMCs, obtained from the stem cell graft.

CDR3 in amino acids: CASSSTAGTRELFF. CDR3 DNA: TGTGCCAGCAGCTCGACCGCTGGTACACGGGAGCTGTTTTTT. This rearrangement joins TRBV7-3 to TRBJ2-2; D uncertain. The V end lost 4 bases, the J end lost 9 bases, and 15 bases lay between the germline ends. Germline V lookup: CDR1 SGHTA, CDR2 FQGTGA. The CDR3 has 14 residues.